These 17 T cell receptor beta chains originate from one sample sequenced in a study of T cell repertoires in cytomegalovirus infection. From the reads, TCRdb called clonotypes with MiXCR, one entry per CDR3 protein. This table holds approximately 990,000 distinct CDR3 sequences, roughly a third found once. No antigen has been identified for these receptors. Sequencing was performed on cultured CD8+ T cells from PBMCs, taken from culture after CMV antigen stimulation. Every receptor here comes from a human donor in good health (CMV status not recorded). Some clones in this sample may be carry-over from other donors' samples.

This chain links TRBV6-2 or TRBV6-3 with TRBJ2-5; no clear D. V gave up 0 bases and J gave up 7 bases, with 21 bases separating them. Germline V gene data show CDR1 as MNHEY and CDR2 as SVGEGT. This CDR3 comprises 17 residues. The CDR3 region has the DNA TGTGCCAGCAGTTACTCGAATGAGTATCGAGAAGGAGTGACCCAGTACTTC. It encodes CASSYSNEYREGVTQYF.

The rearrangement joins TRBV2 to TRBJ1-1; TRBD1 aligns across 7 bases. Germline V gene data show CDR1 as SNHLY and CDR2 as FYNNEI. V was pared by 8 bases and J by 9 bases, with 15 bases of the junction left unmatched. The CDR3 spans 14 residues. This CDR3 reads CASGLRQGKDKAFF. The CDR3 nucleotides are TGTGCCAGCGGGTTGAGACAGGGTAAGGATAAAGCTTTCTTT.

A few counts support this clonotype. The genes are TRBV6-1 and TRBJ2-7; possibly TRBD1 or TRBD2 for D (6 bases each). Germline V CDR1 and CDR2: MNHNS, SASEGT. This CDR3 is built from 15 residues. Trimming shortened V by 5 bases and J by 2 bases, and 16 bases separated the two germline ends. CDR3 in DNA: TGTGCCAGCAGTACGACGGGGGCCCTCGCCTACGAGCAGTACTTC. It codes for CASSTTGALAYEQYF.

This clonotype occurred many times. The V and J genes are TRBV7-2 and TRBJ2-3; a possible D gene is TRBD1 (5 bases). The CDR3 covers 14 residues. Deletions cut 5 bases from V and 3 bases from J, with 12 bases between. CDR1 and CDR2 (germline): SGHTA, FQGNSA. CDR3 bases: TGTGCCAGCAGCCCCTCAGGGATTACAGATACGCAGTATTTT. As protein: CASSPSGITDTQYF.

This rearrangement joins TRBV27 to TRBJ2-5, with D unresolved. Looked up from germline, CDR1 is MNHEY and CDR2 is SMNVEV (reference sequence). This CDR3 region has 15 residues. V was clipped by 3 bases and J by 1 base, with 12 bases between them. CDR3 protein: CASSFRGRPQETQYF. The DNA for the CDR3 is TGTGCCAGCAGTTTCCGAGGACGGCCCCAAGAGACCCAGTACTTC.

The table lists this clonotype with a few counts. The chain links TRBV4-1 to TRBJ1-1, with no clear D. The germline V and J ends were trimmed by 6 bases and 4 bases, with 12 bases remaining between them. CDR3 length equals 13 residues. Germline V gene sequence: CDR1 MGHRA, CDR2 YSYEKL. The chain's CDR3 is CASRVNGGTEAFF. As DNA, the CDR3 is TGCGCCAGCAGGGTCAATGGTGGCACTGAAGCTTTCTTT.

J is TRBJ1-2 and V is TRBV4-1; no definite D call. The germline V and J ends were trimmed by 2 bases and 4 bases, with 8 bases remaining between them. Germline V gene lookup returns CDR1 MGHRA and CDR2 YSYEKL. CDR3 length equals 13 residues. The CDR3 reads CASSQNRIYGYTF. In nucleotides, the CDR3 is TGCGCCAGCAGCCAAAACAGAATCTATGGCTACACCTTC.

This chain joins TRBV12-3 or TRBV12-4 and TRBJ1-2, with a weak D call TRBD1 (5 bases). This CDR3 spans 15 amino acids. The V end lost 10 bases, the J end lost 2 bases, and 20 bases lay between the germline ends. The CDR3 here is CAIVPKNRNNYGYTF. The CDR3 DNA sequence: TGTGCCATCGTCCCCAAAAACAGGAACAACTATGGCTACACCTTC.

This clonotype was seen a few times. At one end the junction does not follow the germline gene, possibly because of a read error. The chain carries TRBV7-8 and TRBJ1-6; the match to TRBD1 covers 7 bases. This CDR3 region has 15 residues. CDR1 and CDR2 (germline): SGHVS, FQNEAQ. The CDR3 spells CASTLGQGDNSPLHF. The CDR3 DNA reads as TGTGCCAGCACCTTAGGGCAGGGGGATAATTCACCCCTCCACTTT.

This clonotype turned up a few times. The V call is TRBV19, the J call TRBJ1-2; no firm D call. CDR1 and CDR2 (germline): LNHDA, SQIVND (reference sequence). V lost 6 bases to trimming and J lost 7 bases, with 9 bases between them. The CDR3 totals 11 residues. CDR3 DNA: TGTGCCAGTAGCCGCGACGTTGGCTACACCTTC. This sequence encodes CASSRDVGYTF.

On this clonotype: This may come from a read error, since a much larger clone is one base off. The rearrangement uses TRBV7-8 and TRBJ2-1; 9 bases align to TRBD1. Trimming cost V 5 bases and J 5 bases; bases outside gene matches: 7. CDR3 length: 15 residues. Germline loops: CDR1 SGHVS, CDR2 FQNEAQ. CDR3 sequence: CASSQFRTGDNEQFF. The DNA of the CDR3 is TGTGCCAGCAGCCAGTTCAGGACAGGGGACAATGAGCAGTTCTTC.

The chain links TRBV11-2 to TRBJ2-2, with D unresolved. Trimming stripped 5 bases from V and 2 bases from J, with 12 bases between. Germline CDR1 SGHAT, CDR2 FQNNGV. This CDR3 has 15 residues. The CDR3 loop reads CASSPEGPNTGELFF. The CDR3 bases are TGTGCCAGCAGCCCCGAAGGCCCTAACACCGGGGAGCTGTTTTTT. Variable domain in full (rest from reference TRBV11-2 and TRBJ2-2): EAGVAQSPRYKIIEKRQSVAFWCNPISGHATLYWYQQILGQGPKLLIQFQNNGVVDDSQLPKDRFSAERLKGVDSTLKIQPAKLEDSAVYLCASSPEGPNTGELFFGEGSRLTVL.

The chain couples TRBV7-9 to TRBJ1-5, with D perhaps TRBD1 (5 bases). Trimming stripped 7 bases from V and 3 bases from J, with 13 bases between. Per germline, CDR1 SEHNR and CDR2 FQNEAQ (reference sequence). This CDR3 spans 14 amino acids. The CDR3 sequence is CASTVGGDNQPQHF. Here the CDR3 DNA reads TGTGCCAGCACAGTCGGGGGGGACAATCAGCCCCAGCATTTT. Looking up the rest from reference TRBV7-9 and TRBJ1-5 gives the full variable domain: DTGVSQNPRHKITKRGQNVTFRCDPISEHNRLYWYRQTLGQGPEFLTYFQNEAQLEKSRLLSDRFSAERPKGSFSTLEIQRTEQGDSAMYLCASTVGGDNQPQHFGDGTRLSIL.

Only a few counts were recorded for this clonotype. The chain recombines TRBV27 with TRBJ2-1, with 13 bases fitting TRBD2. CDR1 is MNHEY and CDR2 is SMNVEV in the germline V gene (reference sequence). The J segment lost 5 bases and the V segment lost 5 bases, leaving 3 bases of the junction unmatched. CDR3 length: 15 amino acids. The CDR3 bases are TGTGCCAGCAGTCCCGGGACTAGCGGGGACAATGAGCAGTTCTTC. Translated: CASSPGTSGDNEQFF.

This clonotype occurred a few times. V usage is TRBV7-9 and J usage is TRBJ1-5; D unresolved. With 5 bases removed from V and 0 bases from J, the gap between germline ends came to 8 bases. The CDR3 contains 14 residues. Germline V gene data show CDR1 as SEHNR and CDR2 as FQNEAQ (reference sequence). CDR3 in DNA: TGTGCCAGCAGCGCGGGCAATAGCAATCAGCCCCAGCATTTT. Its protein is CASSAGNSNQPQHF.

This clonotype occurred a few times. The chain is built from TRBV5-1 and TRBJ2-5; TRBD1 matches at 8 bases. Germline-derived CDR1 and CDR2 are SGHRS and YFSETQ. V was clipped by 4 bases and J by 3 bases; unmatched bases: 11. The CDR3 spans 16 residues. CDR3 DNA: TGCGCCAGCAGCCGCGGACAGGGATATTCCGAAGAGACCCAGTACTTC. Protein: CASSRGQGYSEETQYF. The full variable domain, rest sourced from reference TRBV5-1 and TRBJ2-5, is KAGVTQTPRYLIKTRGQQVTLSCSPISGHRSVSWYQQTPGQGLQFLFEYFSETQRNKGNFPGRFSGRQFSNSRSEMNVSTLELGDSALYLCASSRGQGYSEETQYFGPGTRLLVL.

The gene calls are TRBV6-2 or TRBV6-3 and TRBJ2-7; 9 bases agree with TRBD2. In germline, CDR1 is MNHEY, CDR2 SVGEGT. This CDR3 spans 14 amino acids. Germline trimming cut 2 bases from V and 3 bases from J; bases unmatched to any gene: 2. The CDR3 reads CASSYEAGGYEQYV. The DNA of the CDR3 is TGTGCCAGCAGTTACGAAGCGGGGGGCTACGAGCAGTACGTC.